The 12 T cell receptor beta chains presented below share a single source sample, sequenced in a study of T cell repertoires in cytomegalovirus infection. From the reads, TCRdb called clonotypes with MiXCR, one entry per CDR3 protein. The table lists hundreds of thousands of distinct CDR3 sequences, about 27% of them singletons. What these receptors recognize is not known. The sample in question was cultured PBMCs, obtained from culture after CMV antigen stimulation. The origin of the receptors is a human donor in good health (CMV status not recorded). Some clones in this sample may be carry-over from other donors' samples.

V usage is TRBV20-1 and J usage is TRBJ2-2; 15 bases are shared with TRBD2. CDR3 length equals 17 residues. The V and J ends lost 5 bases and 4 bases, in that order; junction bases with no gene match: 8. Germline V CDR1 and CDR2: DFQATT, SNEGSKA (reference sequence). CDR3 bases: TGCAGTGCTCTTGGACTAGCGGGGGGGCGAATCACCGGGGAGCTGTTTTTT. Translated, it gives CSALGLAGGRITGELFF.

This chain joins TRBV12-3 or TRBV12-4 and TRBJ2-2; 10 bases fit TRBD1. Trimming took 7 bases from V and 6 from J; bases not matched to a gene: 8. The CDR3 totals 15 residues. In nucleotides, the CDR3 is TGTGCCAGCACCTCGACAGGGGGCGCCGCCGGGGAGCTGTTTTTT. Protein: CASTSTGGAAGELFF.

CDR3 amino acids: CASSELWGTSSTDTQYF. The CDR3 region has the DNA TGTGCCAGCAGTGAACTCTGGGGGACCTCTAGCACAGATACGCAGTATTTT. J is TRBJ2-3 and V is TRBV6-1, with D perhaps being TRBD1 or TRBD2 (5 bases each). Trimming removed 2 bases from V and 0 bases from J, with 15 bases in between. This CDR3 is 17 amino acids long. Germline V gives CDR1 MNHNS, CDR2 SASEGT.

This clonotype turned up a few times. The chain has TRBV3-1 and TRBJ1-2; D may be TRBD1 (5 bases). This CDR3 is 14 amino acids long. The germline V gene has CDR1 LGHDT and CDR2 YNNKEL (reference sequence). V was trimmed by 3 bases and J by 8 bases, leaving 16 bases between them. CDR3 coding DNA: TGTGCCAGCAGCCAGACTCTTCGGGGCGAGGGCTACACCTTC. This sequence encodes CASSQTLRGEGYTF.

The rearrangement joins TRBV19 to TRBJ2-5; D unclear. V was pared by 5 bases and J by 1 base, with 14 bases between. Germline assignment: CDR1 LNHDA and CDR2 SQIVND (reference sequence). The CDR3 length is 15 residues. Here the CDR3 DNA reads TGTGCCAGTAGTCCTGGGAACAGCTTCCAAGAGACCCAGTACTTC. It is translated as CASSPGNSFQETQYF.

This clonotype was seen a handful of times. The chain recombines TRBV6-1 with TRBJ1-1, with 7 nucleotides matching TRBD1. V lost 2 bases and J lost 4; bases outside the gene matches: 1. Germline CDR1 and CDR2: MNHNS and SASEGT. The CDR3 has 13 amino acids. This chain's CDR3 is CASSERGLTEAFF. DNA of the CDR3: TGTGCCAGCAGTGAAAGGGGGCTCACTGAAGCTTTCTTT.

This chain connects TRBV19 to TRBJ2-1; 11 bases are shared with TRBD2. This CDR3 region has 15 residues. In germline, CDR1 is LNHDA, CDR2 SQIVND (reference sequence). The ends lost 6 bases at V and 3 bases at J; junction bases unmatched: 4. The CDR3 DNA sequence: TGTGCCAGTAGGTCACTAGCGGGAGTCTACAATGAGCAGTTCTTC. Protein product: CASRSLAGVYNEQFF.

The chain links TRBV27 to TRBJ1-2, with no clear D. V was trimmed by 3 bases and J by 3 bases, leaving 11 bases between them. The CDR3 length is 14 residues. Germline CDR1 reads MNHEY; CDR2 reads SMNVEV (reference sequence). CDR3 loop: CASSFGGRDYGYTF. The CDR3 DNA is TGTGCCAGCAGTTTTGGAGGGAGAGACTATGGCTACACCTTC.

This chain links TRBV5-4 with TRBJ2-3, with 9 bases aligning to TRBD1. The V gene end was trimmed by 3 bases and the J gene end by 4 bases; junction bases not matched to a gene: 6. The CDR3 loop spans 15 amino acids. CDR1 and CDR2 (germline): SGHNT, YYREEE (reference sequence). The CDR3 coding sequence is TGTGCCAGCAGCTGGAAGGACAGGGGTGCAGATACGCAGTATTTT. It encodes CASSWKDRGADTQYF. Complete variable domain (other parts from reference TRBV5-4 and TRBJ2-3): ETGVTQSPTHLIKTRGQQVTLRCSSQSGHNTVSWYQQALGQGPQFIFQYYREEENGRGNFPPRFSGLQFPNYSSELNVNALELDDSALYLCASSWKDRGADTQYFGPGTRLTVL.

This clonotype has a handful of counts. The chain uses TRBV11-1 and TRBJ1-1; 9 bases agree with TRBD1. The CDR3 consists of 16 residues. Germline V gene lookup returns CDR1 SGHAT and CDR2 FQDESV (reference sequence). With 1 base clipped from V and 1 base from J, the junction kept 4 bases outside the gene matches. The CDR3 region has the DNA TGTGCCAGCAGCTTAGTGGACAGGGGACCGAACACTGAAGCTTTCTTT. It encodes CASSLVDRGPNTEAFF. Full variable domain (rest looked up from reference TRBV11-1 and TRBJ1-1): EAEVAQSPRYKITEKSQAVAFWCDPISGHATLYWYRQILGQGPELLVQFQDESVVDDSQLPKDRFSAERLKGVDSTLKIQPAELGDSAMYLCASSLVDRGPNTEAFFGQGTRLTVV.

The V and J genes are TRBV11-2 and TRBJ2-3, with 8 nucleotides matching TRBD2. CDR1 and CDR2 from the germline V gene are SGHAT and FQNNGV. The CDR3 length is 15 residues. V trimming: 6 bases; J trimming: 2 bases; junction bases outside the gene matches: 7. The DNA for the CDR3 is TGTGCCAGCAGGGTCCGGGGGGGCCCCACAGATACGCAGTATTTT. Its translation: CASRVRGGPTDTQYF.

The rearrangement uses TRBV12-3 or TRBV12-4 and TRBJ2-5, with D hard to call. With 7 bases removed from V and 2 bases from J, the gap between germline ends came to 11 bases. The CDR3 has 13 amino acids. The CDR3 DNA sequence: TGTGCCAGCATGCCGGGCGGTCAAGAGACCCAGTACTTC. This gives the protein CASMPGGQETQYF.